Listed below are T cell receptor beta chains from one sample, sequenced in a study of cytomegalovirus exposure and HLA in healthy donors. Repertoires were generated with immunoSEQ multiplex PCR, while TCRdb's copy carries only in-frame clones and drops some. The data contain about 100,000 clones, about 94% of them singletons. Sequencing used PBMCs. The receptors were sampled from a young woman in good health and CMV-seronegative. Both conserved end residues are part of each CDR3. Fields, in order: D gene, J gene, clone size, CDR3 length, V gene, CDR3 protein, CDR3 DNA. D genes are given only for firm matches. Only part of the rows carry a size: once, few, many, or a class if the clone is expanded.

>-|TRBJ2-2|-|16|TRBV6-5
CASSFRTVSNTGELFF
TGTGCCAGCAGTTTCAGGACAGTTTCGAACACCGGGGAGCTGTTTTTT
>-|TRBJ1-2|-|11|TRBV7-9
CASSSLYGYTF
TGTGCCAGCAGCTCCCTCTATGGCTACACCTTC
>TRBD1|TRBJ1-6|-|15|TRBV18
CASSPPGQGDSPLHF
TGTGCCAGCTCACCGCCGGGACAGGGCGATTCACCCCTCCACTTT
>-|TRBJ2-1|-|15|TRBV7-9
CASSGGKLAYNEQFF
TGTGCCAGCAGCGGGGGGAAGCTAGCCTACAATGAGCAGTTCTTC
>TRBD1|TRBJ1-2|-|15|TRBV12-5
CASGLARQGNYGYTF
TGTGCTAGTGGTTTGGCCCGACAGGGAAACTATGGCTACACCTTC
>TRBD1|TRBJ2-3|-|19|TRBV9
CASSERQGIHPTSTDTQYF
TGTGCCAGCAGCGAAAGACAGGGAATTCATCCTACCTCCACAGATACGCAGTATTTT
>-|TRBJ1-4|-|14|TRBV9
CASSVGTVQEKLFF
TGTGCCAGCAGCGTAGGGACAGTACAAGAAAAACTGTTTTTT
>-|TRBJ1-5|-|14|TRBV28
CASRQGNSNQPQHF
TGTGCCAGCAGGCAGGGAAATAGCAATCAGCCCCAGCATTTT
>-|TRBJ1-1|-|16|TRBV4-1
CASSQGGVRLNTEAFF
TGCGCCAGCAGCCAAGGGGGAGTACGTTTGAACACTGAAGCTTTCTTT
>TRBD1|TRBJ1-2|-|13|TRBV7-9
CASSLDRGYGYTF
TGTGCCAGCAGTTTAGACAGGGGCTATGGCTACACCTTC
>TRBD2|TRBJ2-7|-|15|TRBV6-5
CASSSSGGFDYEQYF
TGTGCCAGCAGTTCTAGCGGGGGGTTTGACTACGAGCAGTACTTC
>TRBD2|TRBJ2-2|-|15|TRBV6-1
CASRIAGEVTGELFF
TGTGCCAGCAGAATAGCGGGAGAGGTAACCGGGGAGCTGTTTTTT
>-|TRBJ1-2|-|15|TRBV6-6
CASRYSNQAQGGYTF
TGTGCCAGCAGATACTCGAATCAGGCCCAGGGGGGCTACACCTTC
>TRBD1|TRBJ1-6|-|14|TRBV5-6
CASKPIGTESPLHF
TGTGCCAGCAAACCCATCGGGACAGAGTCACCCCTCCACTTT
>TRBD1|TRBJ2-6|-|18|TRBV7-3
CASSLRQGAFSGANVLTF
TGTGCCAGCAGCTTAAGACAGGGGGCGTTCTCTGGGGCCAACGTCCTGACTTTC
>-|TRBJ1-4|-|15|TRBV7-2
CASSLEWGGYEKLFF
TGTGCCAGCAGCTTAGAATGGGGGGGTTATGAAAAACTGTTTTTT
>-|TRBJ2-7|-|15|TRBV4-2
CASSQDQGSSYEQYF
TGTGCCAGCAGCCAAGATCAGGGGAGCTCCTACGAGCAGTACTTC
>-|TRBJ1-2|-|15|TRBV5-6
CASSLGGGRNYGYTF
TGTGCCAGCAGCCTCGGCGGCGGGAGAAACTATGGCTACACCTTC
>-|TRBJ2-1|once|14|TRBV10-1
CASDWGRLYNEQFF
TGCGCCAGCGACTGGGGCAGACTCTACAATGAGCAGTTCTTC
>TRBD1|TRBJ1-1|-|15|TRBV19
CASSIQGGTGGTAFF
TGTGCCAGTAGTATACAGGGGGGTACAGGGGGCACGGCTTTCTTT
>TRBD1|TRBJ1-1|-|15|TRBV6-6
CASSYIDRAVTEAFF
TGTGCCAGCAGTTACATAGACAGGGCGGTCACTGAAGCTTTCTTT
>TRBD1|TRBJ1-2|-|13|TRBV6-1
CASSRDRNYGYTF
TGTGCCAGCTCCCGGGACAGGAACTATGGCTACACCTTC
>-|TRBJ2-7|-|12|TRBV7-9
CASSRDRNEQYF
TGTGCCAGCAGCCGAGACAGGAACGAGCAGTACTTC
>TRBD2|TRBJ2-7|-|12|TRBV27
CATRTSGYEQYF
TGTGCCACCCGGACTAGCGGCTACGAGCAGTACTTC
>-|TRBJ1-1|once|15|TRBV30
CAWRGEGVRNAEAFF
TGTGCCTGGAGAGGGGAGGGGGTCCGAAACGCTGAAGCTTTCTTT
>TRBD2|TRBJ2-4|few|18|TRBV4-1
CASSQVAGGSIAKNIQYF
TGCGCCAGCAGCCAAGTAGCGGGGGGCTCGATAGCCAAAAACATTCAGTACTTC
>TRBD1|TRBJ1-2|-|17|TRBV4-1
CASSQKAGGGFRYGYTF
TGCGCCAGCAGCCAAAAGGCAGGGGGCGGGTTTAGGTATGGCTACACCTTC
>TRBD2|TRBJ2-1|-|10|TRBV7-9
CASSPGGQFF
TGTGCCAGCAGCCCGGGGGGACAGTTCTTC
>-|TRBJ2-1|-|16|TRBV6-9
CASAGRVEGSYNEQFF
TGTGCCAGCGCTGGCCGGGTGGAGGGATCCTACAATGAGCAGTTCTTC
>TRBD1|TRBJ1-4|-|14|TRBV27
CASSGTATNEKLFF
TGTGCCAGCAGTGGGACAGCAACTAATGAAAAACTGTTTTTT
>TRBD1|TRBJ2-2|-|14|TRBV10-3
CAITGAIGTGELFF
TGTGCCATTACAGGGGCAATCGGGACCGGGGAGCTGTTTTTT
>TRBD1|TRBJ1-2|once|17|TRBV30
CAWRGLTGGKRNYGYTF
TGTGCCTGGAGGGGGCTTACAGGGGGCAAAAGAAACTATGGCTACACCTTC
>-|TRBJ2-5|-|13|TRBV7-3
CASSSTPFETQYF
TGTGCCAGCAGCTCGACACCCTTTGAGACCCAGTACTTC
>TRBD1|TRBJ1-4|-|15|TRBV5-8
CASSYGQGGNEKLFF
TGTGCCAGCAGCTACGGACAGGGAGGTAACGAAAAACTGTTTTTT
>-|TRBJ2-2|-|17|TRBV7-8
CASFVEGRQENTGELFF
TGTGCCAGCTTCGTGGAAGGGAGACAGGAGAACACCGGGGAGCTGTTTTTT
>TRBD2|TRBJ2-7|-|13|TRBV7-9
CASSPDGGGEQYF
TGTGCCAGCAGCCCGGATGGGGGGGGCGAGCAGTACTTC
>-|TRBJ2-7|-|17|TRBV11-2
CASSPGVSSGPAGEQYF
TGTGCCAGCAGCCCGGGGGTCAGTTCAGGGCCCGCGGGCGAGCAGTACTTC
>-|TRBJ1-5|once|14|TRBV25-1
CASSSQQQGQPQHF
TGTGCCAGCAGTAGCCAGCAGCAGGGTCAGCCCCAGCATTTT
>-|TRBJ1-2|-|14|TRBV13
CASSRDRPVRGYTF
TGTGCCAGCAGTAGAGACAGACCGGTTCGTGGCTACACCTTC
>TRBD1|TRBJ1-4|-|16|TRBV4-3
CASSQESGTGGKKLFF
TGCGCCAGCAGCCAAGAGAGTGGGACAGGGGGGAAAAAACTGTTTTTT
>TRBD1|TRBJ1-6|-|20|TRBV19
CASSIDGRTGESSYNSPLHF
TGTGCCAGTAGTATAGATGGCCGGACAGGGGAGAGCTCCTATAATTCACCCCTCCACTTT
>TRBD2|TRBJ2-3|-|16|TRBV19
CASTAPGTSGGPTQYF
TGTGCCAGTACCGCGCCCGGGACTAGCGGGGGACCAACGCAGTATTTT
>TRBD2|TRBJ2-7|-|15|TRBV6-5
CASKKRGGLPYEQYF
TGTGCCAGCAAAAAGCGGGGGGGTCTACCCTACGAGCAGTACTTC
>TRBD2|TRBJ2-3|-|16|TRBV9
CASSVASGGPPDTQYF
TGTGCCAGCAGCGTAGCTTCGGGAGGGCCCCCAGATACGCAGTATTTT
>TRBD2|TRBJ2-1|-|15|TRBV11-2
CASSLGLAVYNEQFF
TGTGCCAGCAGCTTAGGACTAGCGGTCTACAATGAGCAGTTCTTC
>TRBD2|TRBJ2-1|-|16|TRBV27
CASSPPGLAGGRAQFF
TGTGCCAGCAGTCCGCCGGGACTAGCGGGAGGGCGGGCGCAGTTCTTC
>-|TRBJ1-1|once|14|TRBV27
CASSLSLMNTEAFF
TGTGCCAGCAGTTTGTCCCTTATGAACACTGAAGCTTTCTTT